Presented here are 22 T cell receptor beta chains from one specimen sequenced in a study of T cell repertoires in ileal Crohn's disease. Libraries were prepared by immunoSEQ multiplex PCR; TCRdb keeps only in-frame clonotypes and omits some of them. The table has several thousand clones, about four fifths seen once. The sequencing sample was made of ileal tissue. These receptors were collected from an adult with Crohn's disease.

The rearrangement uses TRBV10-3 and TRBJ1-1, with D hard to call. The V end lost 4 bases, the J end lost 1 base, and 10 bases lay between the germline ends. Germline CDR1 and CDR2: ENHRY and SYGVKD. The CDR3 runs to 14 residues. This CDR3 reads CAISGREANTEAFF. For the CDR3, the DNA is TGTGCCATCAGTGGGAGGGAAGCGAACACTGAAGCTTTCTTT.

The chain combines TRBV11-2 with TRBJ2-7; 10 positions match TRBD2. V lost 5 bases to trimming and J lost 9 bases; unmatched junction nucleotides: 16. Germline-derived CDR1 and CDR2 are SGHAT and FQNNGV. The CDR3 runs 16 residues. Written as DNA, the CDR3 is TGTGCCAGCAGCCCCTGGGAGGGGCTAGCGGGAGTTCGGCAGTACGTC. It codes for CASSPWEGLAGVRQYV.

The chain couples TRBV5-4 to TRBJ2-2; 7 nucleotides align to TRBD2. Trimming removed 4 bases from V and 6 bases from J; junction bases left unmatched: 9. The germline gives CDR1 SGHNT, CDR2 YYREEE (reference sequence). The CDR3 length is 15 residues. CDR3 protein: CASSRRGSPSGELFF. The CDR3, as DNA: TGTGCCAGCAGCCGACGCGGGAGCCCCTCCGGGGAGCTGTTTTTT.

The rearrangement links TRBV30 to TRBJ2-5; possible D gene TRBD1, 5 bases. The CDR3 loop spans 15 amino acids. The V end was cut by 1 base, the J end by 2 bases, with 14 bases between. The V gene's germline CDR1 is GTSNPN and CDR2 SVGIG (reference sequence). CDR3 sequence: CAWSAASRVQETQYF. The CDR3 DNA follows: TGTGCCTGGAGTGCCGCAAGCAGGGTTCAAGAGACCCAGTACTTC.

The chain carries TRBV7-8 and TRBJ2-7, with 10 bases lining up with TRBD1. The CDR3 extends over 15 amino acids. Losses at the gene ends were 1 base for V and 5 bases for J; bases not matched to a gene: 5. Germline V gene sequence: CDR1 SGHVS, CDR2 FQNEAQ. As DNA, the CDR3 is TGTGCCAGCAGCTTAGGACAGGGGGCACTCGACGAGCAGTACTTC. Residues: CASSLGQGALDEQYF.

The genes are TRBV30 and TRBJ1-2; D gene ambiguous. Trimming stripped 8 bases from V and 7 bases from J, with 14 bases between. The CDR3 covers 11 residues. CDR1 is GTSNPN, CDR2 SVGIG, per germline (reference sequence). The CDR3 region has the DNA TGTGCCGCGCCCGGGTTGGGTGGCTACACCTTC. It yields the protein CAAPGLGGYTF.

J is TRBJ2-3 and V is TRBV30; TRBD2 might be the D (5 bases). The V gene's germline CDR1 is GTSNPN and CDR2 SVGIG (reference sequence). Trimming cost V 4 bases and J 2 bases, with 22 bases left between them. The CDR3 is 17 residues long. The CDR3 DNA is TGTGCCTGGAAGGTCTCGGCGGGCCGACTGTACACAGATACGCAGTATTTT. Its protein product is CAWKVSAGRLYTDTQYF.

V gene TRBV7-8 combines with J gene TRBJ1-5; D is undetermined. Germline loops: CDR1 SGHVS, CDR2 FQNEAQ. The CDR3 has 15 amino acids. Deletions cut 1 base from V and 3 bases from J, with 10 bases between. Here the CDR3 reads CASSLGGPDNQPQHF. The CDR3 region has the DNA TGTGCCAGCAGCTTAGGCGGGCCCGACAATCAGCCCCAGCATTTT.

By frequency in the sample, this clone is large. V is TRBV6-1 and J is TRBJ2-2; weak D call: TRBD2 (6 bases). The CDR3 totals 16 residues. Deletions cut 3 bases from V and 6 bases from J, with 17 bases between. The V gene's germline CDR1 is MNHNS and CDR2 SASEGT. CDR3 protein: CASSEDWGGLAGELFF. Here the CDR3 DNA reads TGTGCCAGCAGTGAGGATTGGGGAGGTTTGGCCGGGGAGCTGTTTTTT.

The chain has TRBV10-2 and TRBJ2-1; TRBD1 is a possible D gene (6 bases). Germline V gene sequence: CDR1 WSHSY, CDR2 SAAADI. There are 15 residues in the CDR3. Trimming stripped 8 bases from V and 8 bases from J, with 22 bases between. CDR3: CASALTDTPGDEQFF. The DNA for the CDR3 is TGCGCCAGCGCCCTAACGGACACCCCAGGGGATGAGCAGTTCTTC.

V usage is TRBV19 and J usage is TRBJ2-1; the match to TRBD2 covers 8 bases. The V gene end was trimmed by 3 bases and the J gene end by 8 bases; junction bases not matched to a gene: 6. Germline loops: CDR1 LNHDA, CDR2 SQIVND (reference sequence). This CDR3 is 14 amino acids long. The CDR3 reads CASSIPGLVYEQFF. DNA of the CDR3: TGTGCCAGTAGTATCCCGGGACTAGTTTATGAGCAGTTCTTC.

Only one count was recorded for this clone. V is TRBV9 and J is TRBJ2-2, with a weak D call TRBD1 (5 bases). V lost 5 bases and J 6 bases, leaving 11 bases between the germline ends. Germline V lookup: CDR1 SGDLS, CDR2 YYNGEE. This CDR3 has 13 amino acids. CDR3 DNA: TGTGCCAGCAGTGGAAAAGGGGCCGGGGAGCTGTTTTTT. Its protein is CASSGKGAGELFF.

The genes are TRBV7-9 and TRBJ2-7, with unresolved D. The germline V and J ends were trimmed by 1 base and 0 bases, with 4 bases remaining between them. Germline CDR1 SEHNR, CDR2 FQNEAQ (reference sequence). This CDR3 has 13 residues. CDR3 coding DNA: TGTGCCAGCAGCTTAGAGAGCTCCTACGAGCAGTACTTC. Translating gives CASSLESSYEQYF.

The chain combines TRBV4-1 with TRBJ2-4; 9 nucleotides line up with TRBD1. The CDR3 extends over 17 amino acids. V gave up 3 bases and J gave up 1 base; unmatched junction bases: 7. Per germline, CDR1 MGHRA and CDR2 YSYEKL. The CDR3 DNA is TGCGCCAGCAGCCAGTCGGGACAGGGAAGGGCCAAAAACATTCAGTACTTC. Amino acids: CASSQSGQGRAKNIQYF.

The chain links TRBV15 to TRBJ2-5; 8 nucleotides agree with TRBD2. Germline V gives CDR1 LNHNV, CDR2 YYDKDF (reference sequence). The CDR3 has 13 amino acids. Unmatched junction bases numbered 4, after V lost 1 base and J lost 9 bases. Written as DNA, the CDR3 is TGTGCCACCAGCAGAGCGGGACTAGGGGCCCAGTACTTC. Translation: CATSRAGLGAQYF.

The rearrangement joins TRBV19 to TRBJ2-1; 10 nucleotides match TRBD2. The ends lost 1 base at V and 8 bases at J; junction bases unmatched: 5. The CDR3 is 15 amino acids. Germline-derived CDR1 and CDR2 are LNHDA and SQIVND (reference sequence). This chain's CDR3 is CASSIGAGGVDEQFF. CDR3 DNA: TGTGCCAGTAGTATAGGAGCGGGAGGGGTGGATGAGCAGTTCTTC.

The chain is built from TRBV5-5 and TRBJ1-1; D perhaps matches TRBD1 (6 bases). Germline assignment: CDR1 SGHKS and CDR2 YYEKEE (reference sequence). The CDR3 runs to 14 residues. V shed 4 bases and J shed 0 bases, with 10 bases lying between them. The CDR3 DNA follows: TGTGCCAGCAGCATAGGGGGTTTGAACACTGAAGCTTTCTTT. It yields the protein CASSIGGLNTEAFF. The full variable domain, in which reference TRBV5-5 and TRBJ1-1 provide the parts outside the CDR3, is DAGVTQSPTHLIKTRGQQVTLRCSPISGHKSVSWYQQVLGQGPQFIFQYYEKEERGRGNFPDRFSARQFPNYSSELNVNALLLGDSALYLCASSIGGLNTEAFFGQGTRLTVV.

The rearrangement joins TRBV27 to TRBJ1-1; 8 positions match TRBD1. The CDR3 covers 16 residues. V shed 1 base and J 1 base; nucleotides not matched to a gene: 5. The V gene's germline CDR1 is MNHEY and CDR2 SMNVEV (reference sequence). The CDR3 nucleotides read TGTGCCAGCAGTTTATTGGACAGGGTTGGGAACACTGAAGCTTTCTTT. Its translation is CASSLLDRVGNTEAFF.

This clone was seen once. The chain is built from TRBV5-1 and TRBJ1-4; D remains ambiguous. This CDR3 is built from 13 residues. Between the trimmed V and J ends, which lost 1 base and 3 bases, there was a span of 4 bases. CDR1 SGHRS and CDR2 YFSETQ come from the germline V gene. The CDR3 loop is CASSLYPNEKLFF. CDR3 nucleotides: TGCGCCAGCAGCTTGTATCCTAATGAAAAACTGTTTTTT.

The rearrangement joins TRBV29-1 to TRBJ2-5; 11 bases fit TRBD2. The CDR3 contains 14 residues. Germline V gives CDR1 SQVTM, CDR2 ANQGSEA. The V and J ends lost 6 bases and 5 bases, in that order; junction bases with no gene match: 8. For the CDR3, the DNA is TGCAGCGTGGCCCTAGCGGGAGGTCGGGAGACCCAGTACTTC. This translates into CSVALAGGRETQYF.

The chain links TRBV19 to TRBJ1-1, with D uncertain. With 8 bases removed from V and 4 bases from J, the gap between germline ends came to 17 bases. The CDR3 has 14 residues. The germline CDR1 and CDR2 sequences are LNHDA and SQIVND (reference sequence). The chain's CDR3 is CASQDGLSGTEAFF. For the CDR3, the DNA is TGTGCCAGTCAGGACGGACTCTCAGGCACTGAAGCTTTCTTT.

The chain employs TRBV5-1 and TRBJ1-2, with 11 bases aligning to TRBD1. Germline values: CDR1 SGHRS, CDR2 YFSETQ. This CDR3 spans 15 amino acids. J lost 2 bases, V lost 5 bases, and 5 bases had no gene match. The CDR3 sequence is CASRSGQGANYGYTF. CDR3 DNA sequence: TGCGCCAGCAGGTCCGGACAGGGGGCAAACTATGGCTACACCTTC.